This T cell receptor beta chain stems from a study of early T cells in non-severe SARS-CoV-2 infection. Overall study context: Unsorted whole blood bulk RNA was sequenced, with unpaired chains. Study-wide results and caveats: Reliance on VDJdb matching favored anti-spike CD8 responses; private and CD4 specificities were missed.

The table lists this clonotype with many counts. Antigen specificity is unknown. Individual cDNA molecules received unique molecular identifiers during library preparation. TCRdb re-derived calls from the 5' RACE reads in MiXCR, one entry per CDR3 protein. The table records more than 50,000 distinct CDR3 sequences, roughly 12% of them present only once. The source material was whole blood, sampled at baseline. This TCR derives from an adult who was a healthcare worker with PCR-confirmed SARS-CoV-2 infection or an uninfected control (not recorded which).

The CDR3 bases are TGCAGTGCTAGTTATGGGCAGGGGGCAGAGACCCAGTACTTC. Encoded protein: CSASYGQGAETQYF. This chain uses TRBV20-1 with TRBJ2-5; 8 nucleotides align to TRBD1. Trimming took 3 bases from V and 4 from J; bases not matched to a gene: 7. The CDR3 covers 14 residues. From germline, CDR1 is DFQATT and CDR2 SNEGSKA (reference sequence).